These 24 T cell receptor beta chains came from one sample sequenced in a study of blood T cell repertoires in COVID-19. Only in-frame clones appear in the TCRdb table, and some are missing; sequencing was by immunoSEQ multiplex PCR. Here the sample spans around 100,000 clones, approximately 84% being singletons. The sequencing input was peripheral blood. These receptors all stem from a man aged 35-49 years with acute or convalescent COVID-19.

This clone was seen only once. The V call is TRBV7-3, the J call TRBJ2-1; 13 nucleotides align to TRBD2. Germline V gives CDR1 SGHTA, CDR2 FQGTGA. The CDR3 runs 15 residues. Trimming at V came to 6 bases and at J to 6 bases, leaving 5 bases not matched to a gene. The CDR3 reads CASSPTSGGANEQFF. The CDR3 region has the DNA TGTGCCAGCAGTCCAACTAGCGGGGGGGCCAATGAGCAGTTCTTC. The full variable domain, with the rest looked up from reference TRBV7-3 and TRBJ2-1, is GAGVSQTPSNKVTEKGKYVELRCDPISGHTALYWYRQSLGQGPEFLIYFQGTGAADDSGLPNDRFFAVRPEGSVSTLKIQRTERGDSAVYLCASSPTSGGANEQFFGPGTRLTVL.

As to this clone: Different DNA sequences within this sample yield the same CDR3. V is TRBV11-2 and J is TRBJ2-1, with 12 nucleotides matching TRBD2. The V and J ends lost 6 bases and 11 bases, in that order; junction bases with no gene match: 8. The CDR3 spans 14 residues. Germline values: CDR1 SGHAT, CDR2 FQNNGV. The CDR3 nucleotides read TGTGCCAGCAGATCTCTGGGACTAGCGGGTCAGCAGTTCTTC. Amino acids: CASRSLGLAGQQFF.

The rearrangement uses TRBV4-2 and TRBJ2-7; the match to TRBD2 covers 8 bases. Germline V gene sequence: CDR1 LGHNA, CDR2 YNFKEQ. The length of the CDR3 is 16 residues. V lost 1 base to trimming and J lost 2 bases; unmatched junction nucleotides: 7. The CDR3 sequence is CASSQAGGDPAYEQYF. For the CDR3, the DNA is TGTGCCAGCAGCCAAGCGGGGGGGGACCCGGCCTACGAGCAGTACTTC.

This sequence joins TRBV2 and TRBJ2-3, with D uncertain. Trimming left V 3 bases short and J 9 bases short, with 13 bases between. Germline V gene sequence: CDR1 SNHLY, CDR2 FYNNEI. This CDR3 is 13 amino acids long. In DNA form, the CDR3 reads TGTGCCAGCAGTGAGATAACCGCCGGGACGCAGTATTTT. This gives the protein CASSEITAGTQYF. Together with reference TRBV2 and TRBJ2-3, the CDR3 gives the full variable domain: EPEVTQTPSHQVTQMGQEVILRCVPISNHLYFYWYRQILGQKVEFLVSFYNNEISEKSEIFDDQFSVERPDGSNFTLKIRSTKLEDSAMYFCASSEITAGTQYFGPGTRLTVL.

The CDR3 bases are TGTGCCAGCAGGGGGGGAGATGGGAGCAATCAGCCCCAGCATTTT. The encoded protein is CASRGGDGSNQPQHF. The chain links TRBV2 to TRBJ1-5, with D possibly matching TRBD1 (5 bases). V lost 6 bases to trimming and J lost 1 base, with 13 bases between them. Germline loops: CDR1 SNHLY, CDR2 FYNNEI. The CDR3 has 15 amino acids.

The rearrangement uses TRBV7-2 and TRBJ2-5; 7 bases line up with TRBD2. V gave up 4 bases and J gave up 4 bases; unmatched junction bases: 9. The CDR3 loop spans 15 amino acids. Germline values: CDR1 SGHTA, CDR2 FQGNSA. The CDR3 coding sequence is TGTGCCAGCAGCTATCTAGCGGCCCCCGGAGAGACCCAGTACTTC. Protein: CASSYLAAPGETQYF.

The rearrangement joins TRBV5-5 to TRBJ1-1, with unresolved D. From germline, CDR1 is SGHKS and CDR2 YYEKEE (reference sequence). CDR3 size: 14 residues. The V gene lost 4 bases and the J gene lost 0 bases, with 10 bases spanning the gap. The CDR3 sequence: CASSVTSLNTEAFF. CDR3 DNA: TGTGCCAGCAGCGTGACAAGTCTGAACACTGAAGCTTTCTTT.

The CDR3 reads CSVGGGAETQYF. CDR3 bases: TGCAGCGTTGGGGGCGGGGCGGAGACCCAGTACTTC. The V call is TRBV29-1, the J call TRBJ2-5, with TRBD2 as a possible D gene (6 bases). V was pared by 4 bases and J by 5 bases, with 11 bases between. The CDR3 totals 12 residues. Germline lookup yields CDR1 SQVTM and CDR2 ANQGSEA.

This clone was counted only a few times. Relative to the germline gene, one junction end is altered; a read error may explain this. The chain couples TRBV6-5 to TRBJ1-4; TRBD1 matches at 10 bases. CDR3 size: 15 residues. The germline gives CDR1 MNHEY, CDR2 SVGAGI. DNA for the CDR3: TGTGCCAGCAGTAACTCGGGACAGGGGCGGGAAAAACTGTTTTTT. Residues: CASSNSGQGREKLFF.

V and J are TRBV7-9 and TRBJ2-3; D is unclear. V gave up 4 bases and J gave up 2 bases, with 4 bases separating them. Germline V gene sequence: CDR1 SEHNR, CDR2 FQNEAQ (reference sequence). The CDR3 consists of 12 residues. CDR3 sequence reads: CASSSFTDTQYF. CDR3 DNA: TGTGCCAGCAGCTCCTTCACAGATACGCAGTATTTT.

The chain joins TRBV10-3 to TRBJ1-2, with 10 bases that match TRBD1. Looked up from germline, CDR1 is ENHRY and CDR2 is SYGVKD. This CDR3 spans 17 amino acids. The trim removed 10 bases at V and 3 bases at J, leaving 17 bases unmatched. As DNA, the CDR3 is TGTGCCACCCGCCCCCCAGGACAGGGGGTTTGGGACTATGGCTACACCTTC. Its translation is CATRPPGQGVWDYGYTF.

The V call is TRBV28, the J call TRBJ1-5; D unresolved. CDR1 is MDHEN, CDR2 SYDVKM, per germline. V was shortened by 3 bases and J by 6 bases, with 12 bases between the two germline ends. This CDR3 contains 14 residues. The CDR3, as DNA: TGTGCCAGCAGTTTTCCGGGGTACGTTCAGCCCCAGCATTTT. It is translated as CASSFPGYVQPQHF.

The chain has TRBV27 and TRBJ1-4; TRBD1 agrees at 8 bases. The CDR3 runs 16 residues. J gave up 5 bases and V 2 bases, and 7 bases lay outside the gene matches. Germline V CDR1 and CDR2: MNHEY, SMNVEV (reference sequence). CDR3 sequence (DNA): TGTGCCAGCAGTTTACTGAACAGGGGGGTGAATGAAAAACTGTTTTTT. Translation gives CASSLLNRGVNEKLFF.

This clone was found once. J is TRBJ1-1 and V is TRBV6-6, with D possibly matching TRBD1 (6 bases). This CDR3 has 13 amino acids. Per the germline V gene, CDR1 is MNHNY and CDR2 is SVGAGI (reference sequence). The V end lost 7 bases, the J end lost 10 bases, and 19 bases lay between the germline ends. CDR3 DNA sequence: TGTGCCAGCACGATCGGGTCACAGGGTGGAGCTTTCTTT. Its protein is CASTIGSQGGAFF.

This clone was counted once. The chain joins TRBV3-1 (or the pseudogene TRBV3-2) to TRBJ1-2; TRBD1 might be the D (6 bases). V was pared by 2 bases and J by 1 base, with 8 bases between. The CDR3 has 14 residues. The germline V gene encodes CDR1 LGHDT and CDR2 YNNKEL (reference sequence). The CDR3 nucleotides are TGTGCCAGCAGCCAAAACAGGGATAACTATGGCTACACCTTC. This translates into CASSQNRDNYGYTF.

This clone was seen a few times. V usage is TRBV2 and J usage is TRBJ2-1, with D possibly matching TRBD1 (5 bases). Germline V gene sequence: CDR1 SNHLY, CDR2 FYNNEI. The CDR3 covers 17 residues. V shed 6 bases and J shed 7 bases, with 25 bases lying between them. CDR3 bases: TGTGCCAGCAGCCGCGGCTATCAGGGCGGTCGGTTAAATGAGCAGTTCTTC. Its protein is CASSRGYQGGRLNEQFF.

The chain links TRBV6-2 or TRBV6-3 to TRBJ2-2; the D gene is possibly TRBD1 (6 bases). Germline lookup yields CDR1 MNHEY and CDR2 SVGEGT. V was pared by 0 bases and J by 3 bases, with 14 bases between. The CDR3 totals 17 residues. The DNA for the CDR3 is TGTGCCAGCAGTTACTCGAAGGGCAGGGGCTACACCGGGGAGCTGTTTTTT. It yields the protein CASSYSKGRGYTGELFF.

V gene TRBV10-3 combines with J gene TRBJ1-2; 8 nucleotides match TRBD1. V trimming: 6 bases; J trimming: 5 bases; junction bases outside the gene matches: 11. The CDR3 consists of 15 residues. Germline CDR1 reads ENHRY; CDR2 reads SYGVKD. The CDR3 sequence is CAISPFTGGGYGYTF. The DNA for the CDR3 is TGTGCCATCAGCCCTTTCACAGGGGGTGGATATGGCTACACCTTC.

The chain couples TRBV6-5 to TRBJ1-1, with D perhaps TRBD1 (5 bases). Germline lookup yields CDR1 MNHEY and CDR2 SVGAGI. CDR3 size: 12 residues. Trimming shortened V by 6 bases and J by 1 base, and 6 bases separated the two germline ends. DNA for the CDR3: TGTGCCAGCAGAGGACAGAACACTGAAGCTTTCTTT. Protein product: CASRGQNTEAFF.

The chain has TRBV3-1 (or the pseudogene TRBV3-2) and TRBJ1-5, with a weak D call TRBD1 (5 bases). CDR3 length: 17 residues. Germline lookup yields CDR1 LGHDT and CDR2 YNNKEL (reference sequence). V lost 1 base to trimming and J lost 2 bases, with 15 bases between them. CDR3 nucleotide sequence: TGTGCCAGCAGCCAAGGAGACAGAAAATGGGGCAATCAGCCCCAGCATTTT. It is translated as CASSQGDRKWGNQPQHF.

The chain links TRBV7-2 to TRBJ2-1; D remains ambiguous. The CDR3 loop spans 11 amino acids. V lost 5 bases to trimming and J lost 8 bases, with 7 bases between them. The germline V gene encodes CDR1 SGHTA and CDR2 FQGNSA. As DNA, the CDR3 is TGTGCCAGCAGCCACATATATGAGCAGTTCTTC. Translated, it gives CASSHIYEQFF.

V and J are TRBV7-3 and TRBJ1-1; no clear D. Trimming left V 3 bases short and J 5 bases short, with 10 bases between. The CDR3 loop spans 13 amino acids. CDR1 is SGHTA, CDR2 FQGTGA, per germline. CDR3 protein: CASSFSTGTEAFF. Here the CDR3 DNA reads TGTGCCAGCAGCTTCTCGACGGGTACTGAAGCTTTCTTT.

This clone was observed a few times. The CDR3 sequence: CSVRGIPNEKLFF. CDR3 bases: TGCAGCGTCCGGGGAATCCCTAATGAAAAACTGTTTTTT. The V gene is TRBV29-1, the J gene TRBJ1-4; D remains ambiguous. Per germline, CDR1 SQVTM and CDR2 ANQGSEA. V lost 6 bases and J lost 3, with 11 bases in between. The CDR3 contains 13 residues.

This chain links TRBV5-5 with TRBJ2-2; D is uncertain. Germline V gene sequence: CDR1 SGHKS, CDR2 YYEKEE (reference sequence). CDR3 length equals 12 residues. V was trimmed by 1 base and J by 7 bases, leaving 5 bases between them. CDR3 residues: CASSLFFGELFF. The CDR3 DNA follows: TGTGCCAGCAGCTTGTTCTTCGGGGAGCTGTTTTTT.